Listed below are T cell receptor beta chains from one sample, sequenced in a study of CD8+ T cells in alopecia areata. Assay: immunoSEQ multiplex PCR; the TCRdb copy retains only in-frame clones and omits some. Of 130,000 to 150,000 clones in the sample, about four fifths were seen once. The sequenced sample was CD8+ T cells sorted from blood, obtained at week 4, from a patient treated with tofacitinib. The receptors were gathered from a human donor with alopecia areata. CDR3s include the opening cysteine and the closing phenylalanine or tryptophan. A D gene is named only where the DNA matches it firmly. Some rows mark clone size as missing; the rest say once, few, many or name a class of expanded clone.

v_gene	d_gene	abundance	j_gene	CDR3nt	CDR3aa
TRBV19	NA	NA	TRBJ2-7	TGTGCCAGTAGTATGGGACACCGCCTCGAGCAGTACTTC	CASSMGHRLEQYF
TRBV21-1	NA	once	TRBJ2-5	TGTGCCAGCAGTTTGGCGCCGTACCAAGAGACCCAGTACTTC	CASSLAPYQETQYF
TRBV4-1	NA	NA	TRBJ2-2	TGCGCCAGCAGCCCACGGGCGTACACCGGGGAGCTGTTTTTT	CASSPRAYTGELFF
TRBV27	NA	NA	TRBJ2-7	TGTGCCAGCAGTTTTAGATGGGACGGCCCCTACGAGCAGTACTTC	CASSFRWDGPYEQYF
TRBV2	NA	NA	TRBJ2-1	TGTGCCAGTGCGGTCCGGACGTACAATGAGCAGTTCTTC	CASAVRTYNEQFF
TRBV19	NA	NA	TRBJ1-5	TGTGCCAGTAGCACGGGGGGCACGTCTAATCAGCCCCAGCATTTT	CASSTGGTSNQPQHF
TRBV9	NA	NA	TRBJ2-7	TGTGCCAGCAGCGAGGGAGGACAGGTCTCCTACGAGCAGTACTTC	CASSEGGQVSYEQYF
TRBV7-8	TRBD2	NA	TRBJ2-3	TGTGCCAGCAGCTTAGTGAAGGGACTAGCAGCAGATACGCAGTATTTT	CASSLVKGLAADTQYF
TRBV29-1	NA	NA	TRBJ1-2	TGCAGCGTTGAAGACGGCAGGTGGGGAGATGGCTACACCTTC	CSVEDGRWGDGYTF
TRBV19	NA	NA	TRBJ1-1	TGTGCCAGTAGCCCTGGACAGAGAAACACTGAAGCTTTCTTT	CASSPGQRNTEAFF
TRBV9	NA	NA	TRBJ2-1	TGTGCCAGCAGCGTGAGTGACAGTCCGGTCTATGAGCAGTTCTTC	CASSVSDSPVYEQFF
TRBV29-1	NA	once	TRBJ1-1	TGCAGCGCTACAGGAAGTGGTGAAGCTTTCTTT	CSATGSGEAFF
TRBV29-1	NA	NA	TRBJ2-5	TGCAGCGTCGCCACGGGTGAGGAGACCCAGTACTTC	CSVATGEETQYF
TRBV7-3	TRBD2	NA	TRBJ2-2	TGTGCCAGCAGCTTCGGACTAGCCGACACCGGGGAGCTGTTTTTT	CASSFGLADTGELFF
TRBV14	NA	NA	TRBJ2-6	TGTGCCAGCAGCCAACGGCCGTGGCGGACCTCTGGGGCCAACGTCCTGACTTTC	CASSQRPWRTSGANVLTF
TRBV7-2	TRBD2	NA	TRBJ2-1	TGTGCCAGCAGCTTAGTGTTATGGCGGGGGGCCCAGTTCTTC	CASSLVLWRGAQFF
TRBV6-5	TRBD1	NA	TRBJ1-5	TGTGCCAGCAGTTCAGGGACAGACCGCAATCAGCCCCAGCATTTT	CASSSGTDRNQPQHF
TRBV7-8	TRBD1	NA	TRBJ2-7	TGTGCCAGCAGCTGGGGGACAGGGGGTTTAGACGAGCAGTACTTC	CASSWGTGGLDEQYF
TRBV4-3	NA	NA	TRBJ1-6	TGCGCCAGCAGCCAACGATCAGGGTGGAATTCACCCCTCCACTTT	CASSQRSGWNSPLHF
TRBV23-1	NA	NA	TRBJ1-5	TGCGCCAGCAGTCAATCGGAGGGAGGCGGCAATCAGCCCCAGCATTTT	CASSQSEGGGNQPQHF
TRBV7-9	NA	few	TRBJ2-7	TGTGCCAGCAGCTTAGTCACCCAGGGATCCTACGAGCAGTACTTC	CASSLVTQGSYEQYF
TRBV7-9	NA	NA	TRBJ2-7	TGTGCCAGCAGCTTAGAAGGGATCAACGAGCAGTACTTC	CASSLEGINEQYF
TRBV7-6	NA	NA	TRBJ2-5	TGTGCCAGCAGCGCCATACCTGGGGAGACCCAGTACTTC	CASSAIPGETQYF
TRBV7-9	NA	NA	TRBJ1-2	TGTGCCAGCAGCTTATCCCAGGGGAGGAACTATGGCTACACCTTC	CASSLSQGRNYGYTF
TRBV5-6	NA	NA	TRBJ2-1	TGTGCCAGCAGCTTGTCAGGGCAGGTTGAGCAGTTCTTC	CASSLSGQVEQFF
TRBV27	NA	NA	TRBJ2-7	TGTGCCAGCAGTTTGGCAGGGTCCACCTTGGAGCAGTACTTC	CASSLAGSTLEQYF
TRBV7-2	NA	NA	TRBJ2-6	TGTGCCAGCAGCTTAAGAGGGCTCGGGGCCAACGTCCTGACTTTC	CASSLRGLGANVLTF
TRBV4-1	NA	NA	TRBJ2-1	TGCGCCAGCAGCCAAGATAGGATCAATGAGCAGTTCTTC	CASSQDRINEQFF
TRBV6-5	TRBD2	NA	TRBJ2-3	TGTGCCAGCAGTTACCGACTAGCGGGGGATACGCAGTATTTT	CASSYRLAGDTQYF
TRBV14	NA	few	TRBJ2-3	TGTGCCAGCAGCCAAGGAGACAGGGGAGGGGCAGATACGCAGTATTTT	CASSQGDRGGADTQYF
TRBV19	NA	NA	TRBJ1-1	TGTGCCACCACTTCTAACCCCGGCCCGAACACTGAAGCTTTCTTT	CATTSNPGPNTEAFF